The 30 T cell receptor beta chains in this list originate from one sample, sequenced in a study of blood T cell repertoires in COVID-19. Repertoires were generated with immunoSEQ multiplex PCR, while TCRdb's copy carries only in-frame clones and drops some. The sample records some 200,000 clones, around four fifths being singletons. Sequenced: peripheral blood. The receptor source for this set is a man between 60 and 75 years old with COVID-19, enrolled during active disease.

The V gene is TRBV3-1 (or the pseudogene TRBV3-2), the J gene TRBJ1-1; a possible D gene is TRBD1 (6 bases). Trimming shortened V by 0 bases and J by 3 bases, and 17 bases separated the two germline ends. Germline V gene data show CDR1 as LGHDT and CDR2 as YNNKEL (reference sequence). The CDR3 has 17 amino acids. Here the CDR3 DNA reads TGTGCCAGCAGCCAAGATCCAGCAGGGGCAACGTACACTGAAGCTTTCTTT. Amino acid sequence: CASSQDPAGATYTEAFF.

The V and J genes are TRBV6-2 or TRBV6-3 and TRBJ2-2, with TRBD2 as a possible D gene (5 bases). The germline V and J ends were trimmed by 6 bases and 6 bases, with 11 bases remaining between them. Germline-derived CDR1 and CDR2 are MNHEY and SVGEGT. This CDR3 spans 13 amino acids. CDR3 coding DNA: TGTGCCAGCAGCCCGCCCGGGGCCGGGGAGCTGTTTTTT. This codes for CASSPPGAGELFF.

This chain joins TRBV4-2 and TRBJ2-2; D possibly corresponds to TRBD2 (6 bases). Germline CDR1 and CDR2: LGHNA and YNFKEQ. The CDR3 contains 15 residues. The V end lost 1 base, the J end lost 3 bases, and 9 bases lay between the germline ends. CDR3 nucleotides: TGTGCCAGCAGCCAAGGGAGGGTAGACACCGGGGAGCTGTTTTTT. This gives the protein CASSQGRVDTGELFF.

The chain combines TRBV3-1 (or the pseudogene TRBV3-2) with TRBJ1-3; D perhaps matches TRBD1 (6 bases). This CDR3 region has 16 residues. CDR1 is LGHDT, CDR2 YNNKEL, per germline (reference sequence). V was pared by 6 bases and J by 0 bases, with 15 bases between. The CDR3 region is CASSHRDKSSGNTIYF. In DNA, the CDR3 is TGTGCCAGCAGTCACCGGGACAAGAGCTCTGGAAACACCATATATTTT.

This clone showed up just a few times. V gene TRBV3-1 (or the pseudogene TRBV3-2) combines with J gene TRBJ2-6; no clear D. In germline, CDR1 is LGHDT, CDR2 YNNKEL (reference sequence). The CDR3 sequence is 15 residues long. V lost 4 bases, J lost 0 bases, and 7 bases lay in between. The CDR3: CASSPRSSGANVLTF. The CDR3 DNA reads TGTGCCAGCAGCCCTAGAAGCTCTGGGGCCAACGTCCTGACTTTC.

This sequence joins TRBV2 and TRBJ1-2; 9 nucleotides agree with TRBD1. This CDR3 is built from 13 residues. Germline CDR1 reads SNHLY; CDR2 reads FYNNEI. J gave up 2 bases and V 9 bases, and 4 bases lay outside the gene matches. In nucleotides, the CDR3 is TGTGCCAGACAGGGGGCTTCAAACTATGGCTACACCTTC. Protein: CARQGASNYGYTF. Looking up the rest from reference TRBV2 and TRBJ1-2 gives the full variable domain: EPEVTQTPSHQVTQMGQEVILRCVPISNHLYFYWYRQILGQKVEFLVSFYNNEISEKSEIFDDQFSVERPDGSNFTLKIRSTKLEDSAMYFCARQGASNYGYTFGSGTRLTVV.

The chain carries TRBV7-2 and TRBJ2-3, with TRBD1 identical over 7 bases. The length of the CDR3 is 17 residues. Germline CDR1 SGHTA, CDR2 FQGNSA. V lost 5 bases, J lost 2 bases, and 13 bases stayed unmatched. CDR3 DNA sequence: TGTGCCAGCAGCCCACTCGGGACAGATAGTAACACAGATACGCAGTATTTT. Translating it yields CASSPLGTDSNTDTQYF.

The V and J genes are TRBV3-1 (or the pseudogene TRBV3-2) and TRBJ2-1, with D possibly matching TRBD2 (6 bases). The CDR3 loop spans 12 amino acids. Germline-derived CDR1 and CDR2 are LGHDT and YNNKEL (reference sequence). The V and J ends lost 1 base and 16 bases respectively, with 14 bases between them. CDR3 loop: CASSQVVGRRFF. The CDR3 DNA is TGTGCCAGCAGCCAAGTAGTGGGGAGGCGATTCTTC.

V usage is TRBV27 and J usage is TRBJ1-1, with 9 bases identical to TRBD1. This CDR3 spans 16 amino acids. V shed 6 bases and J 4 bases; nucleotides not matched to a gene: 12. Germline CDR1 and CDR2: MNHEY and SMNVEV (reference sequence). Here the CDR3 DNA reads TGTGCCAGCAGCCGCGAGGGGACAGGGATAGGCACTGAAGCTTTCTTT. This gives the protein CASSREGTGIGTEAFF.

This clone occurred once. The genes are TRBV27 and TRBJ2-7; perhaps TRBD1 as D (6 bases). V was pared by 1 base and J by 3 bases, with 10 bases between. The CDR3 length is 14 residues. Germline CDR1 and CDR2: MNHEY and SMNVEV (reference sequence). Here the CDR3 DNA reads TGTGCCAGCAGTTTATTTGACAGGAGCTACGAGCAGTACTTC. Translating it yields CASSLFDRSYEQYF.

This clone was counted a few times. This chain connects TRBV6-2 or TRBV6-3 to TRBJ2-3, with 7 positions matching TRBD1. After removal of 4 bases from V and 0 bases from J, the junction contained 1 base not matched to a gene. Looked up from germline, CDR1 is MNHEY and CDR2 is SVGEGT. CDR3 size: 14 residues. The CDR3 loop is CASSWDSSTDTQYF. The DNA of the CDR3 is TGTGCCAGCAGTTGGGACAGTAGCACAGATACGCAGTATTTT.

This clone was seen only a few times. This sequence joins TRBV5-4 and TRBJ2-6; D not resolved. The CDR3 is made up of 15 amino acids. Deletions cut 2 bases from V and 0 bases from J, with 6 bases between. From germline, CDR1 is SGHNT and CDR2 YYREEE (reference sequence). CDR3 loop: CASSFWSSGANVLTF. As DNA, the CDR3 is TGTGCCAGCAGCTTCTGGAGCTCTGGGGCCAACGTCCTGACTTTC.

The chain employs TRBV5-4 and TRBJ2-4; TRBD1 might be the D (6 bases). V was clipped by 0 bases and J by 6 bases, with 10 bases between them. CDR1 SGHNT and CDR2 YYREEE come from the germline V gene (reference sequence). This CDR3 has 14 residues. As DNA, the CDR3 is TGTGCCAGCAGCTTGGGGCAGGGGTTAAACATTCAGTACTTC. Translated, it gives CASSLGQGLNIQYF.

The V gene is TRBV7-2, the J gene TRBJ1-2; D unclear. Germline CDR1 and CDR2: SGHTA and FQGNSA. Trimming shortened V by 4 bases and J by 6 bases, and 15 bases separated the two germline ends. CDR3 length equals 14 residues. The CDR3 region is CASSWARTRNGYTF. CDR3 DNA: TGTGCCAGCAGCTGGGCCAGAACACGCAATGGCTACACCTTC.

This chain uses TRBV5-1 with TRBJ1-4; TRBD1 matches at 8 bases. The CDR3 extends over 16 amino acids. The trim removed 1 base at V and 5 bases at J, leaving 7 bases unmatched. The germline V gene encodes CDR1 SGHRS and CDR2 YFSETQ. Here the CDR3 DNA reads TGCGCCAGCAGCTTGTTTGGGACAGGCGGAAATGAAAAACTGTTTTTT. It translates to CASSLFGTGGNEKLFF.

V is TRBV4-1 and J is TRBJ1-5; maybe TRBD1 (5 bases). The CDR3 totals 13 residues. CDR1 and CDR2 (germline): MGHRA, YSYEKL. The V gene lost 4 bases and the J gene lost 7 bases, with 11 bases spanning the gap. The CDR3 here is CASSRGGVQPQHF. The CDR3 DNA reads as TGCGCCAGCAGCCGAGGAGGGGTACAGCCCCAGCATTTT.

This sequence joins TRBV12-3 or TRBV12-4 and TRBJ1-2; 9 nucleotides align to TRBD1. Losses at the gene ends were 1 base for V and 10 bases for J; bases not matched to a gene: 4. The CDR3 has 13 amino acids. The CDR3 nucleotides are TGTGCCAGCAGTTTAGGGGGACAGGGCTTCTACACCTTC. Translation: CASSLGGQGFYTF.

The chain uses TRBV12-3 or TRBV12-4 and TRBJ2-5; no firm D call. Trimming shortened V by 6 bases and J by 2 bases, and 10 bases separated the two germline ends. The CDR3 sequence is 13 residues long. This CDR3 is CASRPAVQETQYF. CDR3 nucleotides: TGTGCCAGCAGACCCGCAGTACAAGAGACCCAGTACTTC.

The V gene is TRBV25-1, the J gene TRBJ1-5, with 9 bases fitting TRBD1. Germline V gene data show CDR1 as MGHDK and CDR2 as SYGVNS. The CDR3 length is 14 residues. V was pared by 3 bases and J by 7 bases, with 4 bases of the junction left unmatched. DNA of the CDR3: TGTGCCAGCAGTGACTGGACAGGGGTCCAGCCCCAGCATTTT. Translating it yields CASSDWTGVQPQHF.

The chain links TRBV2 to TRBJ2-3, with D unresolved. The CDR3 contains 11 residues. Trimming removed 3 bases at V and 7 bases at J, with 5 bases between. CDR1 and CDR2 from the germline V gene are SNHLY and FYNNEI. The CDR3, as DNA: TGTGCCAGCAGTGATCTAAATACGCAGTATTTT. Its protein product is CASSDLNTQYF.

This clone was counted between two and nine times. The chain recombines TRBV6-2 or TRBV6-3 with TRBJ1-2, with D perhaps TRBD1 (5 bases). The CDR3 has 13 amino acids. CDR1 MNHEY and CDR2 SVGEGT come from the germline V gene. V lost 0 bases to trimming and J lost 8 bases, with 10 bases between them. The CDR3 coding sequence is TGTGCCAGCAGTTACTCAGGGGCGCAGGGCTACACCTTC. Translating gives CASSYSGAQGYTF.

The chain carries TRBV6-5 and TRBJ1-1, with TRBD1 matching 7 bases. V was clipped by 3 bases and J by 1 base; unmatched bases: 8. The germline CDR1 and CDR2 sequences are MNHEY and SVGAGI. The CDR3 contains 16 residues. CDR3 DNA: TGTGCCAGCAGTTATAATAGGGGGCGCCAGAACACTGAAGCTTTCTTT. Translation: CASSYNRGRQNTEAFF.

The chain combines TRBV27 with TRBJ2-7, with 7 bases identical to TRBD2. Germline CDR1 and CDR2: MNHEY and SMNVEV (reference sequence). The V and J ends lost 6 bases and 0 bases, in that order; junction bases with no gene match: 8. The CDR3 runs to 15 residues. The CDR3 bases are TGTGCCAGCAGCCCTGGAGCGGGACTCTCCTACGAGCAGTACTTC. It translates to CASSPGAGLSYEQYF.

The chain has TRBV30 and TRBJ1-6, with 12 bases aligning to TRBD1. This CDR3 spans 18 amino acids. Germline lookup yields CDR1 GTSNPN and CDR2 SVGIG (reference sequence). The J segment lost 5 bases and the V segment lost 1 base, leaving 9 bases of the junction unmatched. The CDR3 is CAWSGGTGGAKNNSPLHF. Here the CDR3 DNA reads TGTGCCTGGAGTGGCGGGACAGGGGGCGCGAAGAATAATTCACCCCTCCACTTT.

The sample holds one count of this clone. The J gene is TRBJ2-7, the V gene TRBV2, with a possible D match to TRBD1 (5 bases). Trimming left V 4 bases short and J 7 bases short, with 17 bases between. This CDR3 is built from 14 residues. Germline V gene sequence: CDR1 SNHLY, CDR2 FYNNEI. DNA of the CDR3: TGTGCCAGCAGTGGACAGACACTTACGACGGAGCAGTACTTC. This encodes CASSGQTLTTEQYF. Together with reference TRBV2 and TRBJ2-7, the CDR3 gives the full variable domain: EPEVTQTPSHQVTQMGQEVILRCVPISNHLYFYWYRQILGQKVEFLVSFYNNEISEKSEIFDDQFSVERPDGSNFTLKIRSTKLEDSAMYFCASSGQTLTTEQYFGPGTRLTVT.

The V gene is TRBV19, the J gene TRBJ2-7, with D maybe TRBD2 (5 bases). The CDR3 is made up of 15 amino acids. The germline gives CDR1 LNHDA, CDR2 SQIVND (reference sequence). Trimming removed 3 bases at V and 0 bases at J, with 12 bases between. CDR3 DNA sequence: TGTGCCAGTAGTATTGGGCTAGCACCCTCCTACGAGCAGTACTTC. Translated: CASSIGLAPSYEQYF.

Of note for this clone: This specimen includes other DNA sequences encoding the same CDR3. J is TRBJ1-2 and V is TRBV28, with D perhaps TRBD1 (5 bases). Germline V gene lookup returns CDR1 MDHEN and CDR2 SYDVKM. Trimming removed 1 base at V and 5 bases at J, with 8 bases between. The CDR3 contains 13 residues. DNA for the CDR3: TGTGCCAGCAGTTTATCAAGGGGATATGGCTACACCTTC. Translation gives CASSLSRGYGYTF.

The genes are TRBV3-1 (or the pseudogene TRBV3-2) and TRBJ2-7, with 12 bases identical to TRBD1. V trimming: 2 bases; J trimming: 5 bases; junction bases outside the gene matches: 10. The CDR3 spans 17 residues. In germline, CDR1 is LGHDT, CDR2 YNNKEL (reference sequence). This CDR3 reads CASSQRDRGLSYHEQYF. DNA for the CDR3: TGTGCCAGCAGCCAACGGGACAGGGGGCTTTCCTACCACGAGCAGTACTTC.

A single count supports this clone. CDR3 protein: CASSFGQGVDTGELFF. CDR3 nucleotide sequence: TGCGCCAGCAGCTTTGGACAGGGGGTGGACACCGGGGAGCTGTTTTTT. This chain uses TRBV5-1 with TRBJ2-2, with 10 bases lining up with TRBD1. After removal of 2 bases from V and 3 bases from J, the junction contained 4 bases not matched to a gene. The CDR3 contains 16 residues. Germline V gene data show CDR1 as SGHRS and CDR2 as YFSETQ.

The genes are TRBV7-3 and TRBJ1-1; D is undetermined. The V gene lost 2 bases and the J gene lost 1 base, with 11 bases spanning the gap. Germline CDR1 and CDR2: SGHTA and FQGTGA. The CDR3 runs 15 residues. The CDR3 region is CASSLGRSGNTEAFF. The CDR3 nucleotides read TGTGCCAGCAGCTTAGGTAGATCGGGGAACACTGAAGCTTTCTTT.